The clone carrying this TCR beta chain was counted only a few times. Antigen unknown. Trimming removed 7 bases from V and 12 bases from J, with 25 bases in between. The CDR3 runs 16 residues. Germline-derived CDR1 and CDR2 are MNHEY and SMNVEV (reference sequence). Sequence data for DNA of cultured CD4+ T cells were generated by the Oncomine TCR Beta short-read assay. TCRdb re-called the PCR reads with MiXCR, one entry per CDR3 protein. The table lists over 20,000 distinct CDR3 sequences, 35% to 50% of them singletons. This record belongs to a study of vaccination and CD4 T cells after COVID-19. Looking at the study overall: Overlapping spike peptides served as the stimulus for the cells. These peptides came from SARS-CoV-2 and from the common cold coronaviruses HCoV-NL63, HCoV-OC43 and HCoV-229E.

As for treatment: roughly ten-day PBMC culture with coronavirus spike peptide pools or control peptides (ViraFEST assay). The sample consisted of CD4+ T cells from blood, cultured in vitro. This clonotype was sampled from a human donor who had recovered from COVID-19. The chain employs TRBV27 and TRBJ1-6, with D possibly matching TRBD1 (5 bases). The CDR3 region is CASISGGGTQERPLHF. The CDR3 DNA sequence: TGTGCCAGCATTTCCGGGGGGGGGACCCAGGAAAGACCCCTCCACTTT.